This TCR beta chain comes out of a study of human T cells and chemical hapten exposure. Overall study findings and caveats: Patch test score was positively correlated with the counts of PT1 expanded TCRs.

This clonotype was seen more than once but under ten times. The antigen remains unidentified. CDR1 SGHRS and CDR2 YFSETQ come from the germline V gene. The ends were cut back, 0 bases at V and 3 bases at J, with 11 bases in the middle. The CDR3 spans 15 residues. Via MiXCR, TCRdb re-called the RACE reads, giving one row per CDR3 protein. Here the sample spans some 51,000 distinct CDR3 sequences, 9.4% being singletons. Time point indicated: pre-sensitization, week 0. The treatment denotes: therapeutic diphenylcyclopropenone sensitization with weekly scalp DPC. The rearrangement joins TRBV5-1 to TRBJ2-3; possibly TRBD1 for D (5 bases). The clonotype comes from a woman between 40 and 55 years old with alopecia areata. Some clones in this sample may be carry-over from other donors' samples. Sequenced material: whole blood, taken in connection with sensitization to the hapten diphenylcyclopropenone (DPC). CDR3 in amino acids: CASSLESGWTDTQYF. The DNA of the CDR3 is TGCGCCAGCAGCTTGGAGTCAGGGTGGACAGATACGCAGTATTTT.